What follows are 4 T cell receptor beta chains derived from one specimen sequenced in a study of T cell therapy after organ transplantation. Here immunoSEQ multiplex PCR was the method, and the copy in TCRdb shows in-frame clones only, minus some. The data contain approximately 3,500 clones, around 63% of them singletons. These receptors' antigens are unknown. Time point: 20-29 weeks after completion of therapy. The source was CD8+ T cells from blood, collected after autologous CMV-specific T cell therapy. These TCRs come from a human patient who had received a solid organ transplant and had CMV disease. The T cells may partly be graft donor cells.

V usage is TRBV7-2 and J usage is TRBJ1-1, with TRBD1 as a possible D gene (5 bases). This CDR3 has 14 residues. V shed 4 bases and J shed 4 bases, with 13 bases lying between them. Germline V gene data show CDR1 as SGHTA and CDR2 as FQGNSA. Here the CDR3 reads CASSYGGSGTEAFF. The CDR3 nucleotides read TGTGCCAGCAGCTACGGGGGATCAGGCACTGAAGCTTTCTTT. The complete variable domain, with remaining parts taken from reference TRBV7-2 and TRBJ1-1, reads GAGVSQSPSNKVTEKGKDVELRCDPISGHTALYWYRQSLGQGLEFLIYFQGNSAPDKSGLPSDRFSAERTGGSVSTLTIQRTQQEDSAVYLCASSYGGSGTEAFFGQGTRLTVV.

The chain joins TRBV7-9 to TRBJ2-5, with D possibly being TRBD1 or TRBD2 (5 bases each). The CDR3 is made up of 13 amino acids. CDR1 is SEHNR and CDR2 is FQNEAQ in the germline V gene (reference sequence). V dropped 5 bases and J dropped 3 bases, with 10 bases sitting between them. CDR3 bases: TGTGCCAGCAGCCCGGGGCGAAAAGAGACCCAGTACTTC. It specifies CASSPGRKETQYF.

This clone has only a few counts. The gene calls are TRBV5-4 and TRBJ2-5; unclear D gene. The CDR3 runs 16 residues. The V end lost 3 bases, the J end lost 2 bases, and 17 bases lay between the germline ends. The germline V gene has CDR1 SGHNT and CDR2 YYREEE (reference sequence). The CDR3 DNA is TGTGCCAGCAGCTCGAAGGACCCAACCCTACAAGAGACCCAGTACTTC. It is translated as CASSSKDPTLQETQYF.

The chain couples TRBV27 to TRBJ2-5; 8 bases line up with TRBD1. The J call is uncertain, as TRBJ2-7 better fits the DNA end. The CDR3 consists of 16 residues. CDR1 and CDR2 from the germline V gene are MNHEY and SMNVEV (reference sequence). CDR3 nucleotide sequence: TGTGCCAGCAGTTCTGGGACCGGGACAGGATTATACGAGCAGTACTTC. Its translation is CASSSGTGTGLYEQYF.